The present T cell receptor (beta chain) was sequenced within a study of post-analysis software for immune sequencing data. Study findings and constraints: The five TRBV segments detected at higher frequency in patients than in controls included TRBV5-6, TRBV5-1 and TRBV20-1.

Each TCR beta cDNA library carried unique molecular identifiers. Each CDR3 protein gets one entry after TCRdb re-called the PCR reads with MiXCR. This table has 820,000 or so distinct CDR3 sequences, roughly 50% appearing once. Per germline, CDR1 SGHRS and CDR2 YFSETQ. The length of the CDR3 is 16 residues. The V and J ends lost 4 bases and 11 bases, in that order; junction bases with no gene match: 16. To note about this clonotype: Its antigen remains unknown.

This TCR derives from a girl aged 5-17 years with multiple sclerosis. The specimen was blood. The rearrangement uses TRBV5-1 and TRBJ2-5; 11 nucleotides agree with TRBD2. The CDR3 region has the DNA TGCGCCAGCAGCACCCCTCTAGCGGGAGGTGGAGTTGAGCAGTACTTC. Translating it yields CASSTPLAGGGVEQYF.